These 27 T cell receptor beta chains share one sample of origin, sequenced in a study of T-cell reconstitution after alpha-beta-depleted transplantation in children (dated by TCRdb to the mid-2010s). Library preparation used PCR. The sequencer was an Illumina HiSeq 2500. TCR library preparation used molecular barcoding, with unique molecular identifiers applied to normalize quantification of the TCRbeta repertoire. The public reads were reprocessed in TCRdb via fastp at Q25 and MiXCR, keeping in-frame beta chains. Rows merge per CDR3 protein into single entries with the most common DNA and genes. The table for this sample lists 500,000 to 650,000 distinct CDR3 sequences; approximately 10% of them were counted only once. Of the sample, 14% falls within the top ten clones. Taken with the paper, the label for treatment or condition translates to: allogeneic hematopoietic cell transplantation with graft depleted of TCRalphabeta T cells and CD19 B cells.

Sequencing was performed on PBMCs, mostly from graft donor cells, taken 180 days after TCRalphabeta/CD19-depleted stem cell transplant. The receptors originated from a female patient younger than 10 who had a stem cell transplant for aplastic anemia, so the T cells may come from the graft donor.

This clonotype has a handful of counts. The gene calls are TRBV5-1 and TRBJ2-6, with a possible D match to TRBD1 (5 bases). Germline assignment: CDR1 SGHRS and CDR2 YFSETQ. This CDR3 is built from 18 residues. Trimming left V 3 bases short and J 0 bases short, with 16 bases between. The DNA for the CDR3 is TGCGCCAGCAGCTCGACAGTTGGGTTGGGCTCTGGGGCCAACGTCCTGACTTTC. Protein: CASSSTVGLGSGANVLTF.

This clonotype was observed a few times. The chain couples TRBV29-1 to TRBJ2-2; 14 positions agree with TRBD2. The germline CDR1 and CDR2 sequences are SQVTM and ANQGSEA. The J segment lost 1 base and the V segment lost 4 bases, leaving 5 bases of the junction unmatched. The CDR3 is made up of 17 amino acids. CDR3 sequence reads: CSVGGLAGVLNTGELFF. In DNA form, the CDR3 reads TGCAGCGTTGGGGGACTAGCGGGAGTGTTGAACACCGGGGAGCTGTTTTTT.

This clonotype was recorded a few times. V is TRBV11-2 and J is TRBJ2-1, with D possibly called TRBD1 or TRBD2 (5 bases each). Germline CDR1 and CDR2: SGHAT and FQNNGV. V lost 6 bases and J lost 4, with 13 bases in between. This CDR3 spans 14 amino acids. CDR3 amino acids: CASRMGRVYNEQFF. CDR3 nucleotides: TGTGCCAGCAGAATGGGACGTGTATACAATGAGCAGTTCTTC.

A few counts support this clonotype. Here the CDR3 DNA reads TGCAGTGCTAGAGATCCCCCGTCAGGTGTTGGTTGGGCTACAGATACGCAGTATTTT. Translating gives CSARDPPSGVGWATDTQYF. This chain links TRBV20-1 with TRBJ2-3; D unclear. CDR3 length equals 19 residues. The germline V gene encodes CDR1 DFQATT and CDR2 SNEGSKA (reference sequence). V was trimmed by 0 bases and J by 3 bases, leaving 25 bases between them.

This clonotype came up many times. V and J are TRBV12-3 or TRBV12-4 and TRBJ2-2, with D unclear. The CDR3 loop spans 13 amino acids. The V and J ends lost 7 bases and 5 bases respectively, with 11 bases between them. This chain's CDR3 is CASKSGWTGELFF. The DNA for the CDR3 is TGTGCCAGCAAGTCGGGTTGGACCGGGGAGCTGTTTTTT.

This clonotype occurred a few times. The genes are TRBV7-2 and TRBJ2-7; 11 positions agree with TRBD2. The CDR3 loop spans 15 amino acids. The V gene end was trimmed by 4 bases and the J gene end by 7 bases; junction bases not matched to a gene: 9. CDR1 is SGHTA, CDR2 FQGNSA, per germline. CDR3 loop: CASSSPGTSGSEQYF. The CDR3 DNA sequence: TGTGCCAGCAGCTCGCCCGGGACTAGCGGCTCAGAGCAGTACTTC. The full variable domain, its missing parts supplied by reference TRBV7-2 and TRBJ2-7, is GAGVSQSPSNKVTEKGKDVELRCDPISGHTALYWYRQSLGQGLEFLIYFQGNSAPDKSGLPSDRFSAERTGGSVSTLTIQRTQQEDSAVYLCASSSPGTSGSEQYFGPGTRLTVT.

At least ten counts were recorded for this clonotype. V usage is TRBV20-1 and J usage is TRBJ2-1; D is unclear. Germline V CDR1 and CDR2: DFQATT, SNEGSKA (reference sequence). V lost 3 bases and J 5 bases, leaving 5 bases between the germline ends. This CDR3 comprises 11 residues. The chain's CDR3 is CSARDHNEQFF. Here the CDR3 DNA reads TGCAGTGCTAGGGACCACAATGAGCAGTTCTTC.

The V call is TRBV5-6, the J call TRBJ2-4, with 14 positions matching TRBD2. The CDR3 loop spans 17 amino acids. The germline V gene has CDR1 SGHDT and CDR2 YYEEEE. V was pared by 2 bases and J by 8 bases, with 9 bases of the junction left unmatched. CDR3 sequence: CASSFRTSGRRRDIQYF. CDR3 bases: TGTGCCAGCAGCTTTCGGACTAGCGGGAGGAGGCGAGACATTCAGTACTTC.

This chain uses TRBV6-5 with TRBJ1-1; D possibly corresponds to TRBD1 (5 bases). In germline, CDR1 is MNHEY, CDR2 SVGAGI. This CDR3 region has 15 residues. V gave up 6 bases and J gave up 6 bases, with 20 bases separating them. CDR3 DNA sequence: TGTGCCAGCAGCCCCCCCCAGGGAGCGGTCCCTGAAGCTTTCTTT. This codes for CASSPPQGAVPEAFF.

J is TRBJ1-4 and V is TRBV11-1, with a possible D match to TRBD1 (5 bases). CDR3 length: 18 amino acids. Trimming cost V 2 bases and J 3 bases, with 19 bases left between them. Germline V CDR1 and CDR2: SGHAT, FQDESV (reference sequence). CDR3 sequence reads: CASSLSPQTGQANEKLFF. Here the CDR3 DNA reads TGTGCCAGCAGCTTATCACCTCAAACGGGGCAAGCTAATGAAAAACTGTTTTTT.

The chain employs TRBV6-2 or TRBV6-3 and TRBJ2-7, with 9 nucleotides matching TRBD1. Germline CDR1 reads MNHEY; CDR2 reads SVGEGT. This CDR3 spans 14 amino acids. The J segment lost 6 bases and the V segment lost 6 bases, leaving 9 bases of the junction unmatched. CDR3 protein: CASSSGTGLLEQYV. DNA for the CDR3: TGTGCCAGCAGCTCCGGGACAGGGCTTCTCGAGCAGTACGTC.

The chain links TRBV29-1 to TRBJ2-7; perhaps D is TRBD1 or TRBD2 (5 bases each). Looked up from germline, CDR1 is SQVTM and CDR2 is ANQGSEA. This CDR3 comprises 12 residues. The V and J ends lost 7 bases and 2 bases respectively, with 12 bases between them. CDR3 sequence reads: CSARDQTYEQYF. The CDR3 coding sequence is TGCAGCGCCCGGGACCAAACCTACGAGCAGTACTTC.

There are a few counts of this clonotype. The chain uses TRBV18 and TRBJ2-3, with D perhaps being TRBD1 or TRBD2 (5 bases each). Between the trimmed V and J ends, which lost 1 base and 2 bases, there was a span of 7 bases. Germline CDR1 is KGHSH and CDR2 is LQKENI. The CDR3 length is 14 residues. The CDR3 loop reads CASSPRDLTDTQYF. The CDR3 DNA reads as TGTGCCAGCTCACCACGGGACCTCACAGATACGCAGTATTTT.

The chain carries TRBV2 and TRBJ2-4, with 9 bases that match TRBD1. Germline V gene data show CDR1 as SNHLY and CDR2 as FYNNEI. Unmatched junction bases numbered 4, after V lost 5 bases and J lost 2 bases. This CDR3 region has 15 residues. The CDR3 sequence is CASSSGTGTKNIQYF. For the CDR3, the DNA is TGTGCCAGCAGTTCCGGGACAGGGACCAAAAACATTCAGTACTTC.

In this sample, this clonotype turned up many times. The chain uses TRBV12-3 or TRBV12-4 and TRBJ2-5; no clear D. V lost 5 bases and J 1 base, leaving 17 bases between the germline ends. The CDR3 totals 16 residues. CDR3 nucleotide sequence: TGTGCCAGCAGTACCCTCGGCCGCAACCCCCAAGAGACCCAGTACTTC. It encodes CASSTLGRNPQETQYF.

V is TRBV12-3 or TRBV12-4 and J is TRBJ1-5; D remains ambiguous. CDR3 length equals 17 residues. V shed 3 bases and J shed 1 base, with 16 bases lying between them. The CDR3 here is CASSFLPGLSSNQPQHF. In DNA form, the CDR3 reads TGTGCCAGCAGTTTTCTCCCCGGCTTATCAAGCAATCAGCCCCAGCATTTT.

This clonotype was counted between two and nine times. The chain is built from TRBV11-1 and TRBJ2-7; D gene uncertain. V lost 2 bases to trimming and J lost 4 bases, with 9 bases between them. In germline, CDR1 is SGHAT, CDR2 FQDESV (reference sequence). The CDR3 has 13 residues. Written as DNA, the CDR3 is TGTGCCAGCAGCTTACGGCACGCATACGAGCAGTACTTC. As protein: CASSLRHAYEQYF.

This clonotype was picked up a small number of times. V usage is TRBV27 and J usage is TRBJ2-2; 9 nucleotides agree with TRBD2. Germline trimming cut 8 bases from V and 7 bases from J; bases unmatched to any gene: 8. Germline assignment: CDR1 MNHEY and CDR2 SMNVEV (reference sequence). This CDR3 has 14 amino acids. The CDR3 nucleotides read TGTGCCAGCGGCTTAGCGGGAGAGGTCGGGGAGCTGTTTTTT. This codes for CASGLAGEVGELFF.

The V gene is TRBV2, the J gene TRBJ2-7; TRBD1 might be the D (6 bases). Trimming removed 4 bases at V and 0 bases at J, with 10 bases between. Germline CDR1 reads SNHLY; CDR2 reads FYNNEI. The CDR3 is made up of 14 amino acids. CDR3 region: CASSVGQLSYEQYF. The CDR3 DNA reads TGTGCCAGCAGTGTTGGACAGCTCTCCTACGAGCAGTACTTC.

This clonotype was seen ten or more times. V is TRBV5-1 and J is TRBJ1-1; D unclear. Trimming shortened V by 3 bases and J by 1 base, and 7 bases separated the two germline ends. In germline, CDR1 is SGHRS, CDR2 YFSETQ. CDR3 length: 13 amino acids. DNA for the CDR3: TGCGCCAGCAGCTGGGTCAAGAACACTGAAGCTTTCTTT. Amino acids: CASSWVKNTEAFF.

This chain joins TRBV7-2 and TRBJ2-1; 11 bases map to TRBD2. CDR3 length: 16 residues. Germline V lookup: CDR1 SGHTA, CDR2 FQGNSA. The J segment lost 4 bases and the V segment lost 6 bases, leaving 8 bases of the junction unmatched. CDR3 region: CASRRPGLADYNEQFF. The CDR3 DNA sequence: TGTGCCAGCAGACGGCCGGGACTAGCGGATTACAATGAGCAGTTCTTC.

The chain recombines TRBV5-1 with TRBJ2-7; weak D call: TRBD2 (5 bases). Germline CDR1 is SGHRS and CDR2 is YFSETQ. This CDR3 has 16 amino acids. The V and J ends lost 4 bases and 6 bases respectively, with 23 bases between them. This chain's CDR3 is CASSPQTLGSGGEQYF. The CDR3 DNA reads TGCGCCAGCAGCCCACAAACTCTGGGGTCAGGAGGCGAGCAGTACTTC.

This clonotype appeared a few times. The rearrangement links TRBV11-1 to TRBJ1-1, with D possibly matching TRBD1 (5 bases). The V end lost 7 bases, the J end lost 1 base, and 13 bases lay between the germline ends. The germline V gene encodes CDR1 SGHAT and CDR2 FQDESV (reference sequence). The CDR3 is 14 residues long. CDR3 in DNA: TGTGCCAGCAAAAAAGAAAGGGGGAACACTGAAGCTTTCTTT. It is translated as CASKKERGNTEAFF.

This clonotype turned up a few times. The genes are TRBV29-1 and TRBJ2-7, with TRBD1 matching over 8 bases. The CDR3 is 15 amino acids. V was clipped by 1 base and J by 4 bases; unmatched bases: 9. Germline values: CDR1 SQVTM, CDR2 ANQGSEA. This CDR3 is CSVEVVGQGGYEQYF. The CDR3 bases are TGCAGCGTTGAAGTAGTCGGACAGGGAGGATACGAGCAGTACTTC.

This clonotype was seen more than once but under ten times. V and J are TRBV20-1 and TRBJ2-7; either TRBD1 or TRBD2 may fit D (6 bases each). The CDR3 contains 15 residues. The V end was cut by 6 bases, the J end by 3 bases, with 21 bases between. The germline V gene has CDR1 DFQATT and CDR2 SNEGSKA (reference sequence). CDR3 sequence reads: CSASSSRGGHYEQYV. The CDR3 DNA is TGCAGTGCGTCTTCATCCCGTGGGGGGCACTACGAGCAGTACGTC.

This chain links TRBV20-1 with TRBJ2-1; D call uncertain. The CDR3 contains 14 residues. Germline-derived CDR1 and CDR2 are DFQATT and SNEGSKA (reference sequence). V shed 5 bases and J shed 0 bases, with 11 bases lying between them. The CDR3 sequence is CSAGSLSSYNEQFF. For the CDR3, the DNA is TGCAGTGCTGGCAGTTTGAGCTCCTACAATGAGCAGTTCTTC.

This clonotype was observed a few times. V usage is TRBV28 and J usage is TRBJ2-2, with 9 bases that match TRBD2. The J segment lost 3 bases and the V segment lost 6 bases, leaving 17 bases of the junction unmatched. CDR1 and CDR2 (germline): MDHEN, SYDVKM. The length of the CDR3 is 19 residues. The CDR3 bases are TGTGCCAGCAGCTCAAGAAAATACCGGGGACTAGCAGACACCGGGGAGCTGTTTTTT. This translates into CASSSRKYRGLADTGELFF.